A single sample is the source of the 24 T cell receptor beta chains below, sequenced in a study of PD-1 blockade in classical Hodgkin lymphoma. The data were produced by immunoSEQ multiplex PCR, yet TCRdb's version contains in-frame clones alone and is incomplete. Among 41,000 or so clones listed, more than 70% were seen once. Exposure to brentuximab vedotin varied, and each patient had relapsed following autologous stem cell transplantation. The sequencing here drew on peripheral blood mononuclear cells (PBMCs), taken at baseline. The receptors derive from a human donor with classical Hodgkin lymphoma.

The chain links TRBV12-5 to TRBJ2-1; a weak D match, TRBD2 (6 bases). This CDR3 spans 12 amino acids. The germline gives CDR1 LGHNT, CDR2 FRNRAP. V was shortened by 5 bases and J by 12 bases, with 14 bases between the two germline ends. Written as DNA, the CDR3 is TGTGCTAGTGGTACCAATGGCGGGACGCAGTTCTTC. Encoded protein: CASGTNGGTQFF.

The CDR3 DNA is TGTGCCAGCAGTTCTCTGTTCTGGGCGCAGAGCTCCTACAATGAGCAGTTCTTC. As protein: CASSSLFWAQSSYNEQFF. This chain joins TRBV28 and TRBJ2-1, with D unresolved. There are 18 residues in the CDR3. In germline, CDR1 is MDHEN, CDR2 SYDVKM. Trimming shortened V by 4 bases and J by 0 bases, and 19 bases separated the two germline ends.

The J gene is TRBJ1-1, the V gene TRBV5-1; perhaps TRBD1 as D (5 bases). The ends were cut back, 2 bases at V and 6 bases at J, with 17 bases in the middle. This CDR3 has 15 amino acids. In germline, CDR1 is SGHRS, CDR2 YFSETQ. DNA for the CDR3: TGCGCCAGCAGCTTCGCCCTGCTAAGGGACGCTGAAGCTTTCTTT. It is translated as CASSFALLRDAEAFF.

Only one count was recorded for this clone. The chain combines TRBV5-6 with TRBJ2-5, with D hard to call. Per germline, CDR1 SGHDT and CDR2 YYEEEE. V lost 4 bases, J lost 1 base, and 11 bases lay in between. The CDR3 is 14 amino acids. CDR3 coding DNA: TGTGCCAGCAGCCAACGGACCCTCCAAGAGACCCAGTACTTC. Translated: CASSQRTLQETQYF. Full variable domain (remainder filled in from reference TRBV5-6 and TRBJ2-5): DAGVTQSPTHLIKTRGQQVTLRCSPKSGHDTVSWYQQALGQGPQFIFQYYEEEERQRGNFPDRFSGHQFPNYSSELNVNALLLGDSALYLCASSQRTLQETQYFGPGTRLLVL.

This chain connects TRBV15 to TRBJ1-4; D is unclear. V dropped 1 base and J dropped 7 bases, with 13 bases sitting between them. Per germline, CDR1 LNHNV and CDR2 YYDKDF (reference sequence). This CDR3 contains 15 residues. CDR3 nucleotides: TGTGCCACCAGCAGAGTCAGGATAGGAATTGAAAAACTGTTTTTT. As protein: CATSRVRIGIEKLFF.

V usage is TRBV7-6 and J usage is TRBJ2-2, with 8 bases matching TRBD1. The CDR3 has 15 amino acids. The germline V gene has CDR1 SGHVS and CDR2 FNYEAQ. With V trimmed by 4 bases and J by 9 bases, 10 bases remained unmatched. The CDR3 loop reads CASSSTGASWRELFF. CDR3 DNA: TGTGCCAGCAGCTCGACAGGGGCCTCTTGGCGGGAGCTGTTTTTT.

The chain employs TRBV7-9 and TRBJ2-7, with 9 bases identical to TRBD1. This CDR3 has 15 amino acids. With V trimmed by 4 bases and J by 2 bases, 6 bases remained unmatched. Germline lookup yields CDR1 SEHNR and CDR2 FQNEAQ (reference sequence). Written as DNA, the CDR3 is TGTGCCAGCAGCTCCCCGGGACAGGGTCCCTACGAGCAGTACTTC. Encoded protein: CASSSPGQGPYEQYF.

The rearrangement links TRBV14 to TRBJ2-2; 9 positions agree with TRBD2. This CDR3 has 19 residues. The germline CDR1 and CDR2 sequences are SGHDN and FVKESK. After removal of 2 bases from V and 6 bases from J, the junction contained 16 bases not matched to a gene. In DNA, the CDR3 is TGTGCCAGCAGCCAACCGCCGGGACTGGCGGGAGGGTGGGCCGGGGAGCTGTTTTTT. It is translated as CASSQPPGLAGGWAGELFF.

The V gene is TRBV19, the J gene TRBJ1-1; a possible D gene is TRBD1 (6 bases). Germline V lookup: CDR1 LNHDA, CDR2 SQIVND (reference sequence). This CDR3 region has 15 residues. Trimming pared 7 bases from V and 6 bases from J, leaving 21 bases between. The CDR3: CASTQRAGGGSEAFF. The CDR3, as DNA: TGTGCCAGTACCCAGAGGGCGGGAGGGGGTTCTGAAGCTTTCTTT.

This chain links TRBV5-4 with TRBJ2-1; 10 nucleotides agree with TRBD1. CDR3 length: 15 amino acids. Germline trimming cut 2 bases from V and 6 bases from J; bases unmatched to any gene: 5. Germline CDR1 and CDR2: SGHNT and YYREEE (reference sequence). The CDR3 protein is CASSLRQGAANEQFF. CDR3 DNA: TGTGCCAGCAGCTTAAGACAGGGGGCAGCCAATGAGCAGTTCTTC.

The rearrangement joins TRBV7-3 to TRBJ2-7, with 8 bases fitting TRBD2. This CDR3 has 18 amino acids. The trim removed 2 bases at V and 1 base at J, leaving 13 bases unmatched. Germline V gene lookup returns CDR1 SGHTA and CDR2 FQGTGA. CDR3 bases: TGTGCCAGCAGCTTACAAAGAGCCGGGACTAGTGGGTCCTACGAGCAGTACTTC. Amino acids: CASSLQRAGTSGSYEQYF.

The chain recombines TRBV19 with TRBJ2-7, with TRBD1 as a possible D gene (6 bases). Trimming removed 5 bases from V and 2 bases from J, with 19 bases in between. Looked up from germline, CDR1 is LNHDA and CDR2 is SQIVND (reference sequence). The CDR3 has 16 residues. CDR3 sequence (DNA): TGTGCCAGTAGTGGAAAAGAACAGGGTTCCCCCTACGAGCAGTACTTC. Translation: CASSGKEQGSPYEQYF. The whole variable domain, remainder taken from reference TRBV19 and TRBJ2-7, is DGGITQSPKYLFRKEGQNVTLSCEQNLNHDAMYWYRQDPGQGLRLIYYSQIVNDFQKGDIAEGYSVSREKKESFPLTVTSAQKNPTAFYLCASSGKEQGSPYEQYFGPGTRLTVT.

The V gene is TRBV12-5, the J gene TRBJ2-1; 10 bases fit TRBD1. Germline V gene lookup returns CDR1 LGHNT and CDR2 FRNRAP. Trimming removed 7 bases from V and 3 bases from J; junction bases left unmatched: 6. The CDR3 runs 15 residues. CDR3 bases: TGTGCTAGTGCCTACCGGACAGGGGGCTACAATGAGCAGTTCTTC. Its translation is CASAYRTGGYNEQFF.

The rearrangement uses TRBV6-5 and TRBJ1-3; D is ambiguous. Germline CDR1 is MNHEY and CDR2 is SVGAGI. V was shortened by 0 bases and J by 4 bases, with 13 bases between the two germline ends. The CDR3 runs 16 residues. The CDR3 nucleotides read TGTGCCAGCAGTTACTCGTTGCAGGTCGCGGGAAACACCATATATTTT. It is translated as CASSYSLQVAGNTIYF.

The chain combines TRBV14 with TRBJ2-5; perhaps TRBD2 as D (5 bases). V lost 1 base to trimming and J lost 5 bases, with 17 bases between them. Germline V gene sequence: CDR1 SGHDN, CDR2 FVKESK. The CDR3 spans 16 residues. CDR3 nucleotides: TGTGCCAGCAGCCAAGGGGGAGTAGGGTTCGCCGAGACCCAGTACTTC. Protein product: CASSQGGVGFAETQYF.

The chain links TRBV6-1 to TRBJ1-3; a possible D gene is TRBD1 (5 bases). This CDR3 has 16 amino acids. Germline V gene sequence: CDR1 MNHNS, CDR2 SASEGT. V dropped 6 bases and J dropped 0 bases, with 15 bases sitting between them. CDR3 nucleotides: TGTGCCAGCAGCGAACAGGACGGGAACTCTGGAAACACCATATATTTT. It specifies CASSEQDGNSGNTIYF.

About this clone itself: The sample has other DNA sequences that encode this CDR3 too. The chain has TRBV6-1 and TRBJ1-5; D gene ambiguous. CDR1 and CDR2 (germline): MNHNS, SASEGT. The length of the CDR3 is 14 residues. V was trimmed by 7 bases and J by 0 bases, leaving 10 bases between them. The CDR3 sequence: CASNPTGSNQPQHF. The CDR3 coding sequence is TGTGCCAGCAACCCCACGGGTAGCAATCAGCCCCAGCATTTT.

The gene calls are TRBV5-5 and TRBJ2-7; 11 bases are shared with TRBD1. Per germline, CDR1 SGHKS and CDR2 YYEKEE (reference sequence). CDR3 size: 15 residues. V shed 4 bases, J shed 3 bases, and the junction held 6 bases outside the gene matches. The CDR3 spells CASSIRDRGFYEQYF. CDR3 coding DNA: TGTGCCAGCAGCATCCGGGACAGGGGGTTCTACGAGCAGTACTTC.

The chain joins TRBV5-1 to TRBJ2-7; 12 nucleotides line up with TRBD2. CDR1 and CDR2 from the germline V gene are SGHRS and YFSETQ. The CDR3 runs 15 residues. The ends lost 3 bases at V and 2 bases at J; junction bases unmatched: 3. In DNA form, the CDR3 reads TGCGCCAGCAGCTCTCGGACTAGCGGGACCTACGAGCAGTACTTC. Residues: CASSSRTSGTYEQYF.

This clone was seen a handful of times. The V and J genes are TRBV9 and TRBJ1-5; tentatively, D is TRBD1 (5 bases). V was shortened by 4 bases and J by 1 base, with 15 bases between the two germline ends. The CDR3 totals 16 residues. In germline, CDR1 is SGDLS, CDR2 YYNGEE. CDR3 nucleotides: TGTGCCAGCAGCCAGGACGGGGGGAAGAGCAATCAGCCCCAGCATTTT. Its protein product is CASSQDGGKSNQPQHF.

This clone was observed a single time. The chain joins TRBV30 to TRBJ2-7; D call uncertain. CDR1 GTSNPN and CDR2 SVGIG come from the germline V gene (reference sequence). The CDR3 is 13 amino acids. V lost 0 bases, J lost 8 bases, and 14 bases lay in between. The CDR3 DNA reads TGTGCCTGGAGTGTAGGAGAGCCCGCCAAGCAGTACTTC. Protein: CAWSVGEPAKQYF. Based on the CDR3 plus reference TRBV30 and TRBJ2-7, the full variable domain is SQTIHQWPATLVQPVGSPLSLECTVEGTSNPNLYWYRQAAGRGLQLLFYSVGIGQISSEVPQNLSASRPQDRQFILSSKKLLLSDSGFYLCAWSVGEPAKQYFGPGTRLTVT.

The table lists this clone with a few counts. The chain uses TRBV5-1 and TRBJ2-3, with D uncertain. CDR3 length equals 14 residues. V dropped 4 bases and J dropped 0 bases, with 9 bases sitting between them. In germline, CDR1 is SGHRS, CDR2 YFSETQ. CDR3 nucleotides: TGCGCCAGCAGCACCCGTCCTAGCACAGATACGCAGTATTTT. Residues: CASSTRPSTDTQYF.

The rearrangement links TRBV30 to TRBJ2-1; TRBD2 agrees at 10 bases. The CDR3 totals 13 residues. Germline V CDR1 and CDR2: GTSNPN, SVGIG (reference sequence). Trimming cost V 0 bases and J 9 bases; bases outside gene matches: 2. The CDR3 coding sequence is TGTGCCTGGAGTGTATTAGCGGGAGGTGAGCAGTTCTTC. Amino acids: CAWSVLAGGEQFF.

V usage is TRBV19 and J usage is TRBJ1-1, with a tentative D call TRBD1 (5 bases). Trimming took 2 bases from V and 4 from J, leaving 11 bases between them. The V gene's germline CDR1 is LNHDA and CDR2 SQIVND (reference sequence). The CDR3 extends over 14 amino acids. The CDR3 spells CASSIRGEGTEAFF. DNA of the CDR3: TGTGCCAGTAGTATACGGGGGGAGGGCACTGAAGCTTTCTTT.